This T cell receptor (beta chain) was documented in a study of blood T cells in healthy people across ages (dated by TCRdb to the mid-2010s). A note on the overall study: Template switching captured roughly one uniquely barcoded TCR beta cDNA molecule per two T cells in model experiments. To avoid experimental bias, donors of different ages were randomly spread across the sequencing lanes. Age-related changes in TCR beta repertoire diversity were measured in the study by deep sequencing normalized with unique cDNA molecular identifiers. Donors were grouped into four age groups: young (average 16 years), middle-aged (roughly 40), aged (over 55) and long-lived (approximately 82). Using the same blood draw, the study looked at two additional independent replicas of 1 million unique cDNA reads for two donors, one aged 18 to 30 and the other aged 80 or older. Study-wide findings and limitations: Conclusive comparison of naive and antigen-experienced compartments was prevented by the profiling of bulk unsorted PBMCs. Compared with the aged group, the long-lived group had more naive CD4+ T cells, fewer expanded clones and increased TCR diversity, a pattern suggesting age selection. Observed TCR beta diversity correlated strongly with the percentage of naive T cells measured by flow cytometry. The CMV infection status of donors was not known, potentially confounding age-related changes in expanded clonotypes. As age increased, observed TCR beta diversity per million T cells dropped in a roughly linear way, and a significant reduction was already evident by age 40. Estimates of total diversity based on one million sequenced T cells were regarded as lower bounds and as underestimates.

The donors were 40 or so Caucasian individuals from Russia, aged roughly 6 to 90 years, who were systemically healthy. Ten milliliters of peripheral blood were drawn from each donor into EDTA-treated Vacutainer tubes. Ficoll-Paque density-gradient centrifugation was used to isolate PBMCs, with at least 7 million per sample. Total RNA, at least 6 micrograms per sample, was extracted from PBMCs with Trizol reagent. For every donor, flow cytometry on a PBMC aliquot measured the percentage of naive CD45RAhigh/CD27high T cells. Reading from cysteine to phenylalanine, the CDR3 counts 16 amino acids. This entry keeps only the CDR3 DNA: 48 bases, framed from base 1. V trim: 4 bases; J trim: 7 bases; unmatched bases: 10. The CDR1 and CDR2 encoded by the germline V gene are SGHRS and YFSETQ. The method behind the library was 5' RACE. The listed sequencing device is Illumina HiSeq 2500. A second roughly 6 to 12 cycle PCR used a sample-barcoded 5' primer and a J-beta primer mix. Each TCR beta cDNA molecule received a unique molecular identifier from a template-switch 5' adaptor carrying 12 random nucleotides. Each sample yielded at least 2.5 million CDR3-containing paired-end reads. The Mint cDNA synthesis kit, primed by a TRBC-specific oligonucleotide, was used to synthesize first-strand cDNA from all RNA. Following uracil-DNA glycosylase treatment, a first 18-cycle PCR with universal primers M1SS and BC2_uni_R was performed on all cDNA. Concerning the study's data processing: For normalization, 1 million high-quality reads were randomly selected from each sample, with every read carrying a distinct molecular identifier. Instead of being binned into consensus sequences, reads with shared molecular identifiers were discarded. MiTCR, run with a Q25 quality threshold and the strictest error-elimination algorithm, handled CDR3 identification, clonotype clustering and error correction. A nonparametric unseen species model with Euler transformation was used to estimate lower-bound total TCR beta diversity. The public sequencing data were trimmed at Q25 with fastp and processed into clonotypes with MiXCR by TCRdb, which kept only in-frame beta chains. Entries are consolidated by CDR3 protein sequence, retaining the most common genes and DNA. The V and J calls reflect TCRdb's pipeline rather than the authors' work. For this sample there are under 2 million distinct CDR3 sequences; about 35% appear just once. Approximately 10% of the sample lies in the top ten.

For this clonotype: There is no known antigen for this receptor. One base away there is no much larger clone; base qualities are not given.

The sample was blood. The sequence came from a woman aged 30 to 39 in good health. The chain employs TRBV5-1 and TRBJ2-1, and 11 bases in between align with TRBD2. The nucleotide sequence is given as TGCGCCAGCAGCCCCCCGAGGGCTAGCGGGAGGAATGAGCAGTTCTTC. Translated, it gives CASSPPRASGRNEQFF.